This is a list of T cell receptor beta chains from one sample in a study of OX40 agonist ivuxolimab in advanced cancers. Measured with immunoSEQ multiplex PCR; TCRdb has only the in-frame clones, and not every one. The data show approximately 35,000 clones, about 81% seen once. The specimen was CD4+ or CD8+ T cells sorted from blood, collected in a trial of the OX40 agonist ivuxolimab. The receptors derive from an adult with an advanced solid tumor such as melanoma, head and neck, liver or kidney cancer. The CDR3 runs from the conserved cysteine through the conserved F or W.

V: TRBV28
J: TRBJ1-1
CDR3: CASPRGAGQVLSEAFF

V: TRBV2
J: TRBJ2-3
CDR3: CASSFGTSFSDTQYF

V: TRBV28
J: TRBJ1-2
CDR3: CASSFLTGRQGYTF

V: TRBV10-3
J: TRBJ2-7
CDR3: CAISELGRGEQYF

V: TRBV28
J: TRBJ1-1
CDR3: CAGKTGGASTEAFF

V: TRBV5-1
J: TRBJ2-3
CDR3: CASSLVASGGESPDTQYF

V: TRBV6-6
J: TRBJ1-6
CDR3: CASSRTGGNSPLHF

V: TRBV13
J: TRBJ2-2
CDR3: CASRERFPGTGELFF

V: TRBV4-2
J: TRBJ2-3
CDR3: CASSQQRSTDTQYF

V: TRBV2
J: TRBJ1-2
CDR3: CASSGPGQLNYGYTF

V: TRBV7-2
J: TRBJ1-2
CDR3: CASSFDIYGYTF

V: TRBV11-2
J: TRBJ2-1
CDR3: CASSLVGGSGRANEQFF

V: TRBV30
J: TRBJ1-6
CDR3: CATEAQGNSPLHF

V: TRBV7-8
J: TRBJ1-1
CDR3: CASSLEGNTEAFF

V: TRBV19
J: TRBJ2-5
CDR3: CASALGASETQYF

V: TRBV5-5
J: TRBJ1-1
CDR3: CASSLAGTPNTEAFF

V: TRBV2
J: TRBJ2-5
CDR3: CASSEGRTVQETQYF

V: TRBV5-1
J: TRBJ2-7
CDR3: CASSLGRRTSYEQYF

V: TRBV7-9
J: TRBJ1-5
CDR3: CASSTSRSNQPQHF

V: TRBV7-9
J: TRBJ2-7
CDR3: CASTSAGGGEQHF

V: TRBV6-5
J: TRBJ1-2
CDR3: CASSYSTATYGYTF

V: TRBV28
J: TRBJ1-1
CDR3: CASSSTGFTFQNTEAFF

V: TRBV10-3
J: TRBJ1-2
CDR3: CAISVTGVPGYTF

V: TRBV1
J: TRBJ1-1
CDR3: CTSSPRDPRGNTEAFF

V: TRBV7-8
J: TRBJ2-3
CDR3: CASSLEVGADTQYF

V: TRBV27
J: TRBJ1-1
CDR3: CASSLTQGRTEAFF

V: TRBV7-9
J: TRBJ2-6
CDR3: CASSLGQPGANVLTF

V: TRBV6-1
J: TRBJ1-1
CDR3: CASSEAWTDATEAFF

V: TRBV5-6
J: TRBJ2-7
CDR3: CASSYRTGGVEQYF

V: TRBV28
J: TRBJ1-5
CDR3: CASETPNQPQHF

V: TRBV7-8
J: TRBJ2-1
CDR3: CASSWYRGTNEQFF

V: TRBV28
J: TRBJ2-2
CDR3: CASSRGGGTGELFF

V: TRBV28
J: TRBJ2-7
CDR3: CASSSLFEGYYEQYF

V: TRBV7-9
J: TRBJ2-7
CDR3: CASSLEGTGVQYEQYF

V: TRBV30
J: TRBJ1-1
CDR3: CATRDPRNTEAFF

V: TRBV7-3
J: TRBJ2-3
CDR3: CASSYGTSGGADTQYF

V: TRBV28
J: TRBJ1-1
CDR3: CASTRSWTEAFF

V: TRBV11-3
J: TRBJ2-1
CDR3: CASSLGSSGGPSAYNEQFF

V: TRBV6-4
J: TRBJ2-1
CDR3: CASSVQGGNEQFF

V: TRBV11-1
J: TRBJ2-3
CDR3: CASSPAEVPQYF

V: TRBV6-1
J: TRBJ1-4
CDR3: CASSPDRAINEKLFF

V: TRBV6-5
J: TRBJ2-3
CDR3: CASSRLARGTDTQYF

V: TRBV11-3
J: TRBJ2-3
CDR3: CASSVGDTQYF

V: TRBV28
J: TRBJ2-4
CDR3: CASRTGQAKNIQYF

V: TRBV6-1
J: TRBJ2-7
CDR3: CASSDGVYEQYF

V: TRBV28
J: TRBJ2-3
CDR3: CASSPSISIAGDTDTQYF

V: TRBV7-2
J: TRBJ1-6
CDR3: CASSQRYEASPLHF

V: TRBV5-4
J: TRBJ2-4
CDR3: CASSRGLAKNIQYF

V: TRBV10-1
J: TRBJ2-1
CDR3: CASSERQIYNEQFF

V: TRBV7-3
J: TRBJ2-7
CDR3: CASGLGPSYEQYF

V: TRBV11-3
J: TRBJ1-1
CDR3: CASSLEGDTEAFF

V: TRBV29-1
J: TRBJ1-2
CDR3: CSVGDDNYGYTF

V: TRBV21-1
J: TRBJ1-1
CDR3: CASSKGNTEAFF

V: TRBV11-2
J: TRBJ1-2
CDR3: CASSLARRYGYTF